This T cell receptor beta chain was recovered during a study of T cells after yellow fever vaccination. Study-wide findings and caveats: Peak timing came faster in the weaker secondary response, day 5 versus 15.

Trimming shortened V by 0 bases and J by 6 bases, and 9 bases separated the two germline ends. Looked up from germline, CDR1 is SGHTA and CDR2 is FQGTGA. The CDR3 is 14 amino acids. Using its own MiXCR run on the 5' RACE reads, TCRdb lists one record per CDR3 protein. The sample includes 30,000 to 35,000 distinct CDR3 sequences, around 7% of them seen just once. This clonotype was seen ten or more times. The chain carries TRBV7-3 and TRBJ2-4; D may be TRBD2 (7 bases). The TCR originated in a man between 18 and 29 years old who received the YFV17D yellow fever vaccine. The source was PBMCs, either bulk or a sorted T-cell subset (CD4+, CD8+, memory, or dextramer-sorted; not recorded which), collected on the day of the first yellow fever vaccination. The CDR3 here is CASSLTGGRNIQYF. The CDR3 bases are TGTGCCAGCAGCTTAACGGGGGGGCGAAACATTCAGTACTTC.